This entry describes one T cell receptor beta chain. Its antigen is not identified. TCRdb fed the 5' RACE reads into MiXCR, producing one record per CDR3 protein. The data show under 350,000 distinct CDR3 sequences, roughly 9% seen once. This sample is part of a study of identical twins. Study conclusions and caveats: Clonotypes of the beta chain that were abundant in cord blood carried fewer insertions (memory repertoires showed none). Where out-of-frame alpha sequences were twin-shared, they showed excess low generation probability.

This CDR3 has 18 residues. CDR1 and CDR2 from the germline V gene are SGHAT and FQDESV (reference sequence). V was pared by 4 bases and J by 3 bases, with 12 bases of the junction left unmatched. These data were also reused for a study on yellow fever vaccine responses in identical twins. From that report: In identical twins, vaccine T cell responses appeared partly shared and partly individual.

The J gene is TRBJ2-2, the V gene TRBV11-1; TRBD1 aligns across 9 bases. The source of this sequence is a woman in her late teens or twenties in good health. Sequences were obtained from CD8+ T cells sorted from blood. The CDR3 DNA follows: TGTGCCAGCAGCTCCTCGCCCACAGGGGGCTTCGACACCGGGGAGCTGTTTTTT. Translated, it gives CASSSSPTGGFDTGELFF.